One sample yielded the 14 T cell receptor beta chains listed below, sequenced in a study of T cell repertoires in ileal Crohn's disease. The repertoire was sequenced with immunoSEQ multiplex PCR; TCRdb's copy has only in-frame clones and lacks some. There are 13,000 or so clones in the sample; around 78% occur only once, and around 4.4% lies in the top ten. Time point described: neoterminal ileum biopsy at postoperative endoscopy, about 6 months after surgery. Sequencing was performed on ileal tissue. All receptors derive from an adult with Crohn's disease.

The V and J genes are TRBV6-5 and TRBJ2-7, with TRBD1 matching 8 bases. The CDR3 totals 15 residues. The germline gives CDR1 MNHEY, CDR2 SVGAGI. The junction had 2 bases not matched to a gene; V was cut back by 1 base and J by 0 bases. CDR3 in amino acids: CASSYWQGASYEQYF. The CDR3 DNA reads TGTGCCAGCAGTTACTGGCAGGGGGCCTCCTACGAGCAGTACTTC.

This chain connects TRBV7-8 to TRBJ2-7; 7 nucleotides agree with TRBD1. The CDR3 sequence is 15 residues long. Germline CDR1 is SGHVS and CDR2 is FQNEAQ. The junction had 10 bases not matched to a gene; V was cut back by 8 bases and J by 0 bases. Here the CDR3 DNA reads TGTGCCAGCGAACAACCTGGGGACAGCTCCTACGAGCAGTACTTC. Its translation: CASEQPGDSSYEQYF.

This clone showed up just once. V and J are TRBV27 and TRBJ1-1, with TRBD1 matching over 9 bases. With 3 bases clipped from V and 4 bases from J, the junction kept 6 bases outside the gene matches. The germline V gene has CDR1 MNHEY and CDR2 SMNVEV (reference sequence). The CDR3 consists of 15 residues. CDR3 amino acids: CASSLGTGFGTEAFF. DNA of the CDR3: TGTGCCAGCAGTTTGGGGACAGGGTTTGGCACTGAAGCTTTCTTT.

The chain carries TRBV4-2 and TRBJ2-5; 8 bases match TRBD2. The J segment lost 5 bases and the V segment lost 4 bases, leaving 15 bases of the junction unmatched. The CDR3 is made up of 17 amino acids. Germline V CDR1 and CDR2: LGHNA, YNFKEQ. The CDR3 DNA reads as TGTGCCAGCAGCCTAACTCAGGCGGGGGGAGAGAGGGAGACCCAGTACTTC. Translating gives CASSLTQAGGERETQYF.

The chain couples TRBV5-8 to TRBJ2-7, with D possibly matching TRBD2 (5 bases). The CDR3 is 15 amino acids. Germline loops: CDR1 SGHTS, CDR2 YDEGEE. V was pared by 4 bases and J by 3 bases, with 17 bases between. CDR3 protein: CASSVTFFGNYEQYF. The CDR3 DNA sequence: TGTGCCAGCAGCGTGACCTTTTTCGGGAACTACGAGCAGTACTTC. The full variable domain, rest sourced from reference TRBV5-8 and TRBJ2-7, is EAGVTQSPTHLIKTRGQQATLRCSPISGHTSVYWYQQALGLGLQFLLWYDEGEERNRGNFPPRFSGRQFPNYSSELNVNALELEDSALYLCASSVTFFGNYEQYFGPGTRLTVT.

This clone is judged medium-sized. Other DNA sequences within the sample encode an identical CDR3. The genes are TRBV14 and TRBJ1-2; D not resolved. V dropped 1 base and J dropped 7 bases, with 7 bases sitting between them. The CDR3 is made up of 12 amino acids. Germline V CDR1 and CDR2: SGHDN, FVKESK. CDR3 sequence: CASSQGGSGYTF. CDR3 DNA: TGTGCCAGCAGCCAAGGCGGGTCTGGCTACACCTTC.

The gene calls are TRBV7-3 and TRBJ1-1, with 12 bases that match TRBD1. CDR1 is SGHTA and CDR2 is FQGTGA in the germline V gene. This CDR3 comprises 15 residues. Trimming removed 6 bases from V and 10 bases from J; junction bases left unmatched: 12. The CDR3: CASSYSPGQGAVAFF. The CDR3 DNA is TGTGCCAGCAGTTACTCCCCGGGACAGGGGGCCGTAGCTTTCTTT.

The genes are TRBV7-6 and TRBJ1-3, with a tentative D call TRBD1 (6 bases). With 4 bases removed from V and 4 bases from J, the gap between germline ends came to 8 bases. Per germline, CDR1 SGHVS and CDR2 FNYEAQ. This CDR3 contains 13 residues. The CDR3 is CASSSGEGNTIYF. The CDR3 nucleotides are TGTGCCAGCAGCTCAGGGGAGGGAAACACCATATATTTT.

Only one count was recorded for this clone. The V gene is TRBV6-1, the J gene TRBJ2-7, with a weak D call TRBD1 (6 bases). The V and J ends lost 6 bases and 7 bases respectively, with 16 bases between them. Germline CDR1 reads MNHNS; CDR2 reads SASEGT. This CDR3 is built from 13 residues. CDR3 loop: CASRLTGTREQYF. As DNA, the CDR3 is TGTGCCAGCAGACTAACAGGGACACGGGAGCAGTACTTC.

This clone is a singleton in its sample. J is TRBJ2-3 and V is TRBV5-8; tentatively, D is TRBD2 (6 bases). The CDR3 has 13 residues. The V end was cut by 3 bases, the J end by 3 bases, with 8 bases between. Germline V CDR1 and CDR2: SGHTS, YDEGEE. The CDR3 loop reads CASSSGTTDTQYF. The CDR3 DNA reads TGTGCCAGCAGCTCCGGGACTACAGATACGCAGTATTTT.

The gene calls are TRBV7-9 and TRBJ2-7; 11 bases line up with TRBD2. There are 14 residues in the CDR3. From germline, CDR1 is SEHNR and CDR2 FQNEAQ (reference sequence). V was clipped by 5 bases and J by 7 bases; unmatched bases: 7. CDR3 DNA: TGTGCCAGCAGCCCTAGCGGGAGGCCGCGTGAGCAGTACTTC. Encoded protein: CASSPSGRPREQYF.

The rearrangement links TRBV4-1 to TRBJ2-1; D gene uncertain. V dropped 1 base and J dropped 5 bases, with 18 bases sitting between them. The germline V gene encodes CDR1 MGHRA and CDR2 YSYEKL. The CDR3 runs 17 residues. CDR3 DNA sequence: TGCGCCAGCAGCCAAGGTTCCCCCCTACGGTTACACAATGAGCAGTTCTTC. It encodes CASSQGSPLRLHNEQFF.

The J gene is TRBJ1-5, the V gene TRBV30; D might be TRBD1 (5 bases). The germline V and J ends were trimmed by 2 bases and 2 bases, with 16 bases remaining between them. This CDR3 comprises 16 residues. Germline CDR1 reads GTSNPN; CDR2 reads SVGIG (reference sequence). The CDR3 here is CAWSLGGLLGNQPQHF. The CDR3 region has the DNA TGTGCCTGGAGTTTGGGGGGTCTGCTCGGCAATCAGCCCCAGCATTTT.

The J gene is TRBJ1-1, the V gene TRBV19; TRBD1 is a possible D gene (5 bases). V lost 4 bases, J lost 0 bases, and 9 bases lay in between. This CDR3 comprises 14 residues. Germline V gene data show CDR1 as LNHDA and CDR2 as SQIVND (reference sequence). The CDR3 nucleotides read TGTGCCAGTAGTACCCTGACAGTGAACACTGAAGCTTTCTTT. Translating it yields CASSTLTVNTEAFF.